The clone carrying this T cell receptor (beta chain) was seen a handful of times. Its target is not known. The entry originates in a study of T-cell memory formation after mild COVID-19. Across the whole study: Largely donor-specific TCR clusters were found.

The study's findings and limits: The appearance of some responding clones in pre-infection memory suggested that cross-reactive memory joined.

Germline-derived CDR1 and CDR2 are SGHRS and YFSETQ. The CDR3 loop spans 15 amino acids. V was pared by 4 bases and J by 2 bases, with 6 bases of the junction left unmatched. TCRdb passed the 5' RACE reads through MiXCR, listing each CDR3 protein once. The sample has about 270,000 distinct CDR3 sequences, approximately 15% seen once. The sequencing sample was made of PBMCs or a T cell subset sorted from them (not recorded which). The TCR sequence derives from a man younger than 35 who had mild COVID-19 (a few samples of this study predate the infection). Cell type and time point are not known. V usage is TRBV5-1 and J usage is TRBJ2-3; TRBD1 aligns across 8 bases. The CDR3 nucleotides read TGCGCCAGCAGCCTGGGGACAGGCAACACAGATACGCAGTATTTT. This sequence encodes CASSLGTGNTDTQYF.